Listed below are T cell receptor beta chains from one sample, sequenced in a study of T-cell memory formation after mild COVID-19. Each CDR3 protein gets one entry after TCRdb re-called the 5' RACE reads with MiXCR. The sample lists about 430,000 distinct CDR3 sequences, about 24% occurring once. The material sequenced was PBMCs or a T cell subset sorted from them (not recorded which). These TCRs come from an adult woman who had mild COVID-19 (a few samples of this study predate the infection). Cell type and time point are not known. Each CDR3 is given with its conserved first and last residue. D genes are given only for firm matches. The size of a clone is reported for some rows only, either as once, few or many, or as a class for expanded clones.

size: few; J: TRBJ1-1; D: .; V: TRBV7-8; DNA: TGTGCCAGCAGTTACAAGACAGAAGCTTTCTTT; CDR3: CASSYKTEAFF
size: .; J: TRBJ2-1; D: TRBD2; V: TRBV7-8; DNA: TGTGCCAGCAGCTTTGTGTCGGGAGGAGGTAGAAATGAGCAGTTCTTC; CDR3: CASSFVSGGGRNEQFF
size: few; J: TRBJ2-5; D: .; V: TRBV29-1; DNA: TGCAGCGGCCTAGAAGAGACCCAGTACTTC; CDR3: CSGLEETQYF
size: many; J: TRBJ1-2; D: TRBD1; V: TRBV20-1; DNA: TGCAGTGCTGCTCCGGGACAGGGTTATGGCTACACCTTC; CDR3: CSAAPGQGYGYTF
size: few; J: TRBJ1-1; D: .; V: TRBV14; DNA: TGTGCCAGCAGCCGATTGACAGGCCAGAACACTGAAGCTTTCTTT; CDR3: CASSRLTGQNTEAFF
size: many; J: TRBJ2-7; D: .; V: TRBV25-1; DNA: TGTGCCAGCAGTGGGGGCTTGGCTAACTTGGTGAGCTCCTACGAGCAGTACTTC; CDR3: CASSGGLANLVSSYEQYF
size: .; J: TRBJ1-5; D: .; V: TRBV3-1; DNA: TGTGCCAGCAGCCAAGATGGTGACAGTTCAAATCAGCCCCAGCATTTT; CDR3: CASSQDGDSSNQPQHF
size: few; J: TRBJ2-3; D: .; V: TRBV18; DNA: TGTGCCAGCTCACACAGAACGGGGTCCGCAGATACGCAGTATTTT; CDR3: CASSHRTGSADTQYF
size: .; J: TRBJ2-7; D: .; V: TRBV20-1; DNA: TGCAGTGCTCGCCGGGCCCAGGGGTCTTACGAGCAGTACTTC; CDR3: CSARRAQGSYEQYF
size: few; J: TRBJ2-3; D: TRBD2; V: TRBV20-1; DNA: TGCAGTGCCGTCGACCTGATAGCGGGGTCAAGCACAGATACGCAGTATTTT; CDR3: CSAVDLIAGSSTDTQYF
size: .; J: TRBJ2-5; D: TRBD1; V: TRBV2; DNA: TGTGCCAGCAGGGGACAGGGTGTGGTTGAGGAGACCCAGTACTTC; CDR3: CASRGQGVVEETQYF
size: .; J: TRBJ2-5; D: .; V: TRBV10-3; DNA: TGTGCCATCAGTGAGGGTTTAAGGGGAAGTACCGAAGAGACCCAGTACTTC; CDR3: CAISEGLRGSTEETQYF
size: .; J: TRBJ2-4; D: .; V: TRBV20-1; DNA: TGCAGTGCTGGACGGACTGGTGTCGGCAAAAACATTCAGTACTTC; CDR3: CSAGRTGVGKNIQYF
size: few; J: TRBJ2-7; D: .; V: TRBV21-1; DNA: TGTGCCAGCAGCAGGGGAAACTGGGCTAGCTCCTACGAGCAGTACTTC; CDR3: CASSRGNWASSYEQYF
size: .; J: TRBJ2-1; D: .; V: TRBV29-1; DNA: TGCAGCGCCGAACCGGCTAGCTCCTACAATGAGCAGTTCTTC; CDR3: CSAEPASSYNEQFF
size: .; J: TRBJ1-6; D: .; V: TRBV4-1; DNA: TGCGCCAGCAGCCAAGATCCCTCCTATAATTCACCCCTCCACTTT; CDR3: CASSQDPSYNSPLHF
size: .; J: TRBJ1-1; D: .; V: TRBV6-6; DNA: TGTGCCACCCTGGGGTTTGGACCTGAAGCTTTCTTT; CDR3: CATLGFGPEAFF
size: few; J: TRBJ2-5; D: .; V: TRBV29-1; DNA: TGCAGCGTCGGCACAGGGATCCAAGAGACCCAGTACTTC; CDR3: CSVGTGIQETQYF
size: .; J: TRBJ2-2; D: .; V: TRBV2; DNA: TGTGCCAGCAGTGTTGCCAGGACGGCTGCCGGGGAGCTGTTTTTT; CDR3: CASSVARTAAGELFF
size: .; J: TRBJ1-2; D: TRBD1; V: TRBV5-1; DNA: TGCGCCAGCAGCTCGGACAGGCGAGTCTATGGCTACACCTTC; CDR3: CASSSDRRVYGYTF
size: .; J: TRBJ1-1; D: TRBD1; V: TRBV7-2; DNA: TGTGCCAGCAGCTCCTCCCCGGGACAGGGGACGAACACTGAAGCTTTCTTT; CDR3: CASSSSPGQGTNTEAFF
size: few; J: TRBJ2-5; D: .; V: TRBV7-9; DNA: TGTGCCAGCAGCAGATACCGACAGGAGCAAGAGACCCAGTACTTC; CDR3: CASSRYRQEQETQYF
size: .; J: TRBJ2-1; D: .; V: TRBV6-2/TRBV6-3; DNA: TGTGCCAGCAGTGCCCTGGCAGGGGCCAGCTCCTACAATGAGCAGTTCTTC; CDR3: CASSALAGASSYNEQFF